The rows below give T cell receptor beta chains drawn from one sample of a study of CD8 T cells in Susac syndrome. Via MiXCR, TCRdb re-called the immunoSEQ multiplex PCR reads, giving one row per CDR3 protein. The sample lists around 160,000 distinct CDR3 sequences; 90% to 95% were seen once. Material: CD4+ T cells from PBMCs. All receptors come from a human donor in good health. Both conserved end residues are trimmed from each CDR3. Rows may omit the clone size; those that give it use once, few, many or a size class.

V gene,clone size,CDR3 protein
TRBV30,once,AWSLTRLSGNTIY
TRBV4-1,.,ASSHSRGTGGADTQY
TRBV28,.,ASTAGGTGELF
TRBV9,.,ASSPERGDEQY
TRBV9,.,ASSVLGTGEGYT
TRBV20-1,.,SASRVGGAINEQF
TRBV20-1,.,SAIRGVTDTQY
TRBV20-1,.,SASPTAGRSYNEQF
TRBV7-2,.,ASSRVSGSVPDTQY
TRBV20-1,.,SARDQRSVNTEAF
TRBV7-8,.,ASSKGTSGYEQY
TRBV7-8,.,ASSLGQGYEKLF
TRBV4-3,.,ASSQEIAESTDTQY
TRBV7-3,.,ASRPGTASYNEQF
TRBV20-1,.,SASSGGLDSYNEQF
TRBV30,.,AWSASGKSYNEQF